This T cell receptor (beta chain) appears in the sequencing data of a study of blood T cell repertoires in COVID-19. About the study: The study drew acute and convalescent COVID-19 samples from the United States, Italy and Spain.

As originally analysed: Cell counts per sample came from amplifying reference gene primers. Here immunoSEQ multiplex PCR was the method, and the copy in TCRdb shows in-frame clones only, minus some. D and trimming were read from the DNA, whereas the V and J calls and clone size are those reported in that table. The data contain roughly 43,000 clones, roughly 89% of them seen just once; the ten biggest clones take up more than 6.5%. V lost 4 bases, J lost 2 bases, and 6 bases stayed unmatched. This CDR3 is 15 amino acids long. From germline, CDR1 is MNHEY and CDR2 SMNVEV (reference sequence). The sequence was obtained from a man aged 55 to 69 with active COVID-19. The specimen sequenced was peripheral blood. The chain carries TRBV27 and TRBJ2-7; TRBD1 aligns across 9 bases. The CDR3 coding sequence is TGTGCCAGCAGTTCCCCGGGACAGGGTACCTACGAGCAGTACTTC. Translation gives CASSSPGQGTYEQYF.